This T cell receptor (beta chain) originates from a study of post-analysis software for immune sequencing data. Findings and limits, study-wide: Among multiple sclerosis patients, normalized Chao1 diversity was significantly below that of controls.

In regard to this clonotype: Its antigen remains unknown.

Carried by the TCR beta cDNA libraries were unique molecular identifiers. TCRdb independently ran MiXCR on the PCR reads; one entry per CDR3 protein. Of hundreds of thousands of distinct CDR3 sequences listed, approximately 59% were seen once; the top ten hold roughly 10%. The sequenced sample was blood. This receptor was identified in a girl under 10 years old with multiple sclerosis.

In nucleotides, the CDR3 is TGTGCCACCAGTGATGACGGGACAGGTAGTGAGCAGTTCTTC. Translated: CATSDDGTGSEQFF. The gene calls are TRBV24-1 and TRBJ2-1; 8 nucleotides agree with TRBD1. The germline V gene has CDR1 KGHDR and CDR2 SFDVKD. CDR3 length: 14 residues. V was pared by 3 bases and J by 9 bases, with 6 bases of the junction left unmatched.